Only one count was recorded for the clone carrying this TCR beta chain. Specified time point: blood 4 weeks post-SBRT, at nephrectomy. Noted treatment: 15 Gy SBRT to primary tumor, nephrectomy 4 weeks later. The data were taken from a study of radiation and T cells in renal cell carcinoma. Produced via immunoSEQ multiplex PCR; TCRdb's table is partial and in-frame only. The profile shows tens of thousands of clones, approximately 86% of them singletons. The CDR3 loop spans 15 amino acids. Germline CDR1 reads LNHNV; CDR2 reads YYDKDF (reference sequence). V was clipped by 5 bases and J by 5 bases; unmatched bases: 6.

This sequence was found in a man aged 50-60 years with renal cell carcinoma. V and J are TRBV15 and TRBJ2-5; 12 bases map to TRBD1. Specimen: blood, collected from a patient whose treatment included radiotherapy and nephrectomy. CDR3 in DNA: TGTGCCACCAGCGCAGGGACAGGGGGCAGGGAGACCCAGTACTTC. Protein product: CATSAGTGGRETQYF.